The 3 T cell receptor beta chains listed next were all sequenced from one sample in a study of radiation and T cells in renal cell carcinoma. The protocol was immunoSEQ multiplex PCR, while the TCRdb copy is restricted to in-frame clones and leaves out a portion. The table records 150,000 to 160,000 clones, over 80% of them present only once. Time point indicated: blood 2 weeks post-SBRT. This sample's treatment: 15 Gy SBRT to primary tumor, nephrectomy 4 weeks later. The sequencing used blood, collected from a patient whose treatment included radiotherapy and nephrectomy. The receptors originated from a woman between 50 and 59 years old with renal cell carcinoma.

This chain links TRBV10-2 with TRBJ1-2; 8 bases align to TRBD1. Germline V CDR1 and CDR2: WSHSY, SAAADI. Trimming at V came to 7 bases and at J to 6 bases, leaving 4 bases not matched to a gene. The CDR3 is 12 residues long. CDR3 sequence (DNA): TGCGCCAGCAAGGGACAGGAGGATGGCTACACCTTC. This translates into CASKGQEDGYTF.

The V gene is TRBV5-6, the J gene TRBJ1-2, with unresolved D. The CDR3 runs to 14 residues. V dropped 2 bases and J dropped 4 bases, with 12 bases sitting between them. Germline loops: CDR1 SGHDT, CDR2 YYEEEE. In nucleotides, the CDR3 is TGTGCCAGCAGCTTTCCCCAAATGGTCTATGGCTACACCTTC. Protein sequence: CASSFPQMVYGYTF.

This clone was counted ten times or more. The V gene is TRBV6-6, the J gene TRBJ1-4, with D unresolved. This CDR3 is 13 amino acids long. Germline loops: CDR1 MNHNY, CDR2 SVGAGI (reference sequence). Trimming pared 5 bases from V and 0 bases from J, leaving 4 bases between. CDR3 sequence: CASSPATNEKLFF. The CDR3 bases are TGTGCCAGCAGTCCAGCAACTAATGAAAAACTGTTTTTT.